One and the same sample provided the 15 T cell receptor beta chains below, sequenced in a study of tissue T cells after allogeneic stem cell transplantation. Regarding time point: mouse harvest day 14 after allogeneic transplant. Tail vein injection delivered 10^7 T-cell-depleted bone marrow cells and 10^6 splenic CD5+ T cells. The repertoire was sequenced with immunoSEQ multiplex PCR; TCRdb's copy has only in-frame clones and lacks some. Among over a thousand clones listed, 50% to 65% were seen once. The sample was liver tissue. These receptors were taken from a female BALB/c mouse given C57BL/6 T cells with graft-versus-host disease after an allogeneic hematopoietic cell transplant.

Remarks on this clone: Any gene name here is a mouse gene name. The sequence runs out 1 residue before the end of the CDR3; the remainder is reconstructed from the germline J gene. V is TRBV19 and J is TRBJ2-4; TRBD2 aligns across 9 bases. The CDR3 sequence is 16 residues long. V lost 5 bases and J lost 0; bases outside the gene matches: 7. In germline, CDR1 is FNHDT, CDR2 SITEND (reference sequence). The CDR3 loop reads CASSLGTGSSQNTLYF. CDR3 DNA, as far as it was read: TGTGCCAGCAGCCTCGGGACTGGGAGTAGTCAAAACACCTTGTAC.

A word on this clone: The germline and genes are mouse ones. The CDR3 end lies 1 residue beyond the end of the read and is filled in from the germline J gene. J is TRBJ2-5 and V is TRBV17; 9 bases fit TRBD1. V trimming: 5 bases; J trimming: 5 bases; junction bases outside the gene matches: 5. Germline values: CDR1 MNHDT, CDR2 YYDKIL. This CDR3 spans 14 amino acids. CDR3 in amino acids: CASSLTGGRDTQYF. Partial CDR3 DNA: TGTGCTAGCAGTCTTACAGGGGGCAGAGACACCCAGTAC.

This clone showed up just a few times. The genes and germline here are from mouse. The read terminates 1 residue ahead of where the CDR3 ends, so the germline J gene completes it. The V call is TRBV23, the J call TRBJ2-7; the D call of TRBD2 is as the table states it, not checked on the DNA. Germline V gene sequence: CDR1 KGHTA, CDR2 FQNQQP. The CDR3 length is 15 residues. The DNA read from the CDR3 is TGCTCCAGCAGTCAACCAGGACTGGGGGTCTATGAACAGTAC. This translates into CSSSQPGLGVYEQY. The entire CDR3 protein reads CSSSQPGLGVYEQYF.

In this sample, this clone is large. Here the gene names and germline are mouse. Read data end 1 residue before the CDR3 end; the end is taken from the germline J gene. This chain uses TRBV13-3 with TRBJ2-7, with 12 bases matching TRBD2. The V and J ends lost 9 bases and 7 bases, in that order; junction bases with no gene match: 5. The V gene's germline CDR1 is NNHDY and CDR2 SYVADS. The CDR3 contains 12 residues. The part of the CDR3 DNA that was read is TGTGCCACTAGACTGGGGGGGCGGGAACAGTAC. Protein: CATRLGGREQY. In full, the CDR3 reads CATRLGGREQYF.

Concerning this clone itself: Gene and germline names: mouse. The read ends 1 residue shy of where the CDR3 ends; the end is completed using the germline J gene. The genes are TRBV16 and TRBJ2-4; 7 bases line up with TRBD2. Germline-derived CDR1 and CDR2 are SGHSA and FRNQAP. V was clipped by 0 bases and J by 6 bases; unmatched bases: 0. The CDR3 totals 13 residues. CDR3 loop: CASSLDGGNTLYF. Incomplete CDR3 DNA: TGTGCAAGCAGCTTAGATGGGGGGAACACCTTGTAC.

This clone was found a few times. Mouse names are used for the genes. The CDR3 bases that were read are TGTGCCAGCTCTCCTCGGGACTTCTATGAACAGTAC. This gives the protein CASSPRDFYEQY. The CDR3 in its entirety is CASSPRDFYEQYF. The V call is TRBV12-1, the J call TRBJ2-7; a possible D gene is TRBD2 (6 bases). The read ends 1 residue shy of where the CDR3 ends; the end is completed using the germline J gene. Per germline, CDR1 SGHSN and CDR2 HYEKVE. Between the trimmed V and J ends, which lost 2 bases and 3 bases, there was a span of 10 bases. There are 13 residues in the CDR3.

Details on this clone: Gene names are the mouse ones. The CDR3 region is CASSLRSANSDYTF. CDR3 bases read: TGTGCCAGCAGTCTCCGGAGTGCAAACTCCGACTACACC. This sequence joins TRBV26 and TRBJ1-2, with D uncertain. The read ends 1 residue early relative to the CDR3; the germline J gene fills the gap. CDR1 and CDR2 from the germline V gene are KGHPV and FQNQEV (reference sequence). Trimming removed 3 bases at V and 0 bases at J, with 8 bases between. The CDR3 is 14 residues long.

In regard to this clone: A far more abundant clone sits one base away, making this likely a read error. Gene names are mouse gene names. The read terminates 1 residue ahead of where the CDR3 ends, so the germline J gene completes it. Other DNA sequences in the same sample also yield this CDR3. This sequence joins TRBV3 and TRBJ2-7; 8 nucleotides match TRBD2. This CDR3 is built from 14 residues. Germline CDR1 SNHLY, CDR2 FYNGKV (reference sequence). The sequenced CDR3 bases are TGCGCCAGCAGCTTACTCTGGGGGGACTATGAACAGTAC. It specifies CASSLLWGDYEQY. The full CDR3 sequence reads CASSLLWGDYEQYF.

As concerns this clone: Gene names denote mouse genes. Read data end 1 residue before the CDR3 end; the end is taken from the germline J gene. The gene calls are TRBV12-1 and TRBJ2-1; 8 bases are shared with TRBD2. V was clipped by 0 bases and J by 1 base; unmatched bases: 1. Looked up from germline, CDR1 is SGHSN and CDR2 is HYEKVE. The CDR3 is 15 residues long. The CDR3 protein is CASSLTGGNYAEQFF. The sequenced part of the CDR3 DNA is TGTGCCAGCTCTCTCACTGGGGGCAACTATGCTGAGCAGTTC.

This clone has only a few counts. Genes and germline come from the mouse. The read terminates 1 residue ahead of where the CDR3 ends, so the germline J gene completes it. The genes are TRBV13-2 and TRBJ2-4, with 7 bases identical to TRBD2. J lost 0 bases, V lost 0 bases, and 1 base had no gene match. The CDR3 is 15 residues long. CDR1 is NNHNN, CDR2 SYGAGS, per germline (reference sequence). This CDR3 reads CASGDGGGSQNTLYF. Partial CDR3 DNA: TGTGCCAGCGGTGATGGGGGGGGTAGTCAAAACACCTTGTAC.

To note about this clone: The gene names given are mouse names. The read halts 1 residue ahead of the CDR3 end, with the missing end drawn from the germline J gene. The genes are TRBV13-2 and TRBJ1-4; D is ambiguous. In germline, CDR1 is NNHNN, CDR2 SYGAGS (reference sequence). Deletions cut 2 bases from V and 5 bases from J, with 7 bases between. This CDR3 has 13 residues. Incomplete CDR3 DNA: TGTGCCAGCGGTGAAGTCAAAAACGAAAGATTATTT. It yields the protein CASGEVKNERLF. The whole CDR3 sequence reads CASGEVKNERLFF.

This clone was observed once. The genes and germline here are from mouse. Coverage ceases 1 residue before the CDR3 finishes, and the germline J gene fills in the end. The chain employs TRBV29 and TRBJ1-2; TRBD1 might be the D (6 bases). Germline V gene data show CDR1 as MSHET and CDR2 as SYDVDS. Trimming cost V 5 bases and J 2 bases, with 9 bases left between them. The CDR3 consists of 13 residues. The CDR3 sequence: CASSGQGNSDYTF. Incomplete CDR3 DNA: TGTGCTAGCAGTGGCCAGGGGAACTCCGACTACACC.

About this clone: The germline and genes are mouse ones. The read halts 1 residue ahead of the CDR3 end, with the missing end drawn from the germline J gene. This chain connects TRBV2 to TRBJ2-7; 10 nucleotides align to TRBD2. CDR3 length: 16 residues. Trimming took 0 bases from V and 7 from J; bases not matched to a gene: 9. CDR1 LGHNA and CDR2 YSYQKL come from the germline V gene. The part of the CDR3 DNA that was read is TGTGCCAGCAGCCAAGATCCGGGACTGGGGAGGCGGGAACAGTAC. It specifies CASSQDPGLGRREQY. The whole CDR3 sequence is CASSQDPGLGRREQYF.

Worth noting for this clone: Germline and genes here are mouse. With the read ending 1 residue before the CDR3 end, the germline J gene is used to fill in that end. The chain couples TRBV23 to TRBJ2-7; the table calls TRBD1, which could not be checked here. The CDR3 loop spans 14 amino acids. Germline CDR1 and CDR2: KGHTA and FQNQQP. CDR3: CSSREDRSSYEQYF. The part of the CDR3 DNA that was read is TGCTCCAGCAGGGAGGACAGGAGCTCCTATGAACAGTAC.

As for this clone: Gene and germline names: mouse. The CDR3 extends 1 residue past the end of the read, so its final part is completed from the germline J gene. The chain is built from TRBV26 and TRBJ1-4; D perhaps matches TRBD1 (6 bases). This CDR3 region has 13 residues. Germline V gives CDR1 KGHPV, CDR2 FQNQEV (reference sequence). V gave up 6 bases and J gave up 4 bases, with 9 bases separating them. The part of the CDR3 DNA that was read is TGTGCCAGCAGCCGGGACAACAACGAAAGATTATTT. This gives the protein CASSRDNNERLF. The CDR3 in full is CASSRDNNERLFF.